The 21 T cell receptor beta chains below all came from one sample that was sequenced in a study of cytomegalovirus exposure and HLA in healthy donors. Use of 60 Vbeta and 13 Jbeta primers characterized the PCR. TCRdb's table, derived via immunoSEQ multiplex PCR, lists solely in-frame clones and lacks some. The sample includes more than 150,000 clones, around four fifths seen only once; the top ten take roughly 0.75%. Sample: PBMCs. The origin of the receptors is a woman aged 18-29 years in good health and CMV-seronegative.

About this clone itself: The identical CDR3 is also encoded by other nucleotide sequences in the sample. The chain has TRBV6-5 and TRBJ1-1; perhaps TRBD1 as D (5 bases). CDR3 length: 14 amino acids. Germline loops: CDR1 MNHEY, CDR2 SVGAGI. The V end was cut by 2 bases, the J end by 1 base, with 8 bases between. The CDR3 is CASSYSQGNTEAFF. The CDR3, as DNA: TGTGCCAGCAGTTACAGTCAGGGGAACACTGAAGCTTTCTTT.

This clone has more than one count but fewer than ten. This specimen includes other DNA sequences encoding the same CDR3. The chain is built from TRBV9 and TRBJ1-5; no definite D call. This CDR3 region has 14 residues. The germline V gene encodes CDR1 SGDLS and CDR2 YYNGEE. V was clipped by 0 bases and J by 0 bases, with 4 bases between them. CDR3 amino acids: CASSVGGSNQPQHF. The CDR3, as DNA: TGTGCCAGCAGCGTAGGCGGTAGCAATCAGCCCCAGCATTTT.

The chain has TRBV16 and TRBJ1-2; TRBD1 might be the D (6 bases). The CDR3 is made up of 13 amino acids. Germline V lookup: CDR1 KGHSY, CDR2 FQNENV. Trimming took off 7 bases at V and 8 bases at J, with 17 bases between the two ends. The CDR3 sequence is CASTKGGPRGYTF. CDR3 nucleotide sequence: TGTGCCAGCACCAAAGGGGGTCCTAGAGGCTACACCTTC.

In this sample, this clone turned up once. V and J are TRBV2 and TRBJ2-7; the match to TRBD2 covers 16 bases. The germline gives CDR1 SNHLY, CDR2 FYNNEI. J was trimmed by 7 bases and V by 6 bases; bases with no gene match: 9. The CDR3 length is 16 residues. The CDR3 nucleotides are TGTGCCAGCAGCTCCGGGACTAGCGGGAGGGCCGGTGAGCAGTACTTC. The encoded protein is CASSSGTSGRAGEQYF.

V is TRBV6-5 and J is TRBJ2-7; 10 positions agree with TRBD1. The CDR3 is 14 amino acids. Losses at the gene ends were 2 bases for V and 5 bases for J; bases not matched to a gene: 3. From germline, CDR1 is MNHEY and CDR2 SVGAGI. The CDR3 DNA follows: TGTGCCAGCAGTTACACCGGGACAGGGGACGAGCAGTACTTC. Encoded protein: CASSYTGTGDEQYF.

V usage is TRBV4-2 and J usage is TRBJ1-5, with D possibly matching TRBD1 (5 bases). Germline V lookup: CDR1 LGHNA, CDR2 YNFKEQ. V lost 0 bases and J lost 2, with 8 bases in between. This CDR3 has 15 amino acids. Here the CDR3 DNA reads TGTGCCAGCAGCCAAGAGGTCAGGGGCAATCAGCCCCAGCATTTT. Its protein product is CASSQEVRGNQPQHF.

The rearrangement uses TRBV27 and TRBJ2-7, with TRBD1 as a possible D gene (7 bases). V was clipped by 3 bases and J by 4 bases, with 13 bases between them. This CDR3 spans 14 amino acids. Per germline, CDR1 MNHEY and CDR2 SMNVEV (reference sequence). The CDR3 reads CASSFSGDSYEQYF. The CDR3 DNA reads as TGTGCCAGCAGTTTTTCGGGGGACAGTTACGAGCAGTACTTC.

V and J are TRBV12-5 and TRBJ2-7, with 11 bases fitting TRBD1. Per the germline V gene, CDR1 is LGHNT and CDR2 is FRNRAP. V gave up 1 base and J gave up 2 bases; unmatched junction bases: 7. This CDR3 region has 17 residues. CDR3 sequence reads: CASGLGLDRGLPYEQYF. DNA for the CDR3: TGTGCTAGTGGTTTGGGACTGGACAGGGGGCTTCCCTACGAGCAGTACTTC.

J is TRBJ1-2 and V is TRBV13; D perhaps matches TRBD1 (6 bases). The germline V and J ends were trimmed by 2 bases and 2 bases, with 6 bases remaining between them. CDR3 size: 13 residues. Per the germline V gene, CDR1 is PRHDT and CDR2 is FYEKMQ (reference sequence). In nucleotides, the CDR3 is TGTGCCAGCAGCTTAACAGGGAACTATGGCTACACCTTC. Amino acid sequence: CASSLTGNYGYTF.

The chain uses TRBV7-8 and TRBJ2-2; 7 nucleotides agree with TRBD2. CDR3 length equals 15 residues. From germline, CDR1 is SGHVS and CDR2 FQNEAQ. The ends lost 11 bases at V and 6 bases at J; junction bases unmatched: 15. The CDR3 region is CAFASDWGGSGELFF. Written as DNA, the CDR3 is TGTGCCTTTGCATCGGATTGGGGGGGATCCGGGGAGCTGTTTTTT.

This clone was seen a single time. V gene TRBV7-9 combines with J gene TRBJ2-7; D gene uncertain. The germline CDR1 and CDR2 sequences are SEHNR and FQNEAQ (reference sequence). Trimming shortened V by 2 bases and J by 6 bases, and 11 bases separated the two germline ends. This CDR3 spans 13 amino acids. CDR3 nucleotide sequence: TGTGCCAGCAGCTTACTCGAATCGGGCGAGCAGTACTTC. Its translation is CASSLLESGEQYF.

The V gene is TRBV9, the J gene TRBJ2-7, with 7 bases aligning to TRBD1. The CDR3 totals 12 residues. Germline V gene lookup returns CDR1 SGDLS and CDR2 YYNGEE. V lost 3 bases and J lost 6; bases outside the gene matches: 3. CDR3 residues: CASSGTGREQYF. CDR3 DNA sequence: TGTGCCAGCAGCGGGACAGGCCGCGAGCAGTACTTC.

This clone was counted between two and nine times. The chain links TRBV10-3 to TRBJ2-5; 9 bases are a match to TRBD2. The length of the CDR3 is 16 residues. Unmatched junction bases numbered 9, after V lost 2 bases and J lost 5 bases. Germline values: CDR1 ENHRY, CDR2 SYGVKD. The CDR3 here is CAISEGSGSGGETQYF. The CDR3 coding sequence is TGTGCCATCAGTGAGGGTAGCGGGAGCGGTGGCGAGACCCAGTACTTC.

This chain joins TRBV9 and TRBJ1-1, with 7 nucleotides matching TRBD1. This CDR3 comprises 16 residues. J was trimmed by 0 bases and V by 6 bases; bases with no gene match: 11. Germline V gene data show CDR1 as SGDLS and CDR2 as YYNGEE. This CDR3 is CASNSPQGYVNTEAFF. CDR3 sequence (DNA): TGTGCCAGCAACTCCCCACAGGGGTATGTGAACACTGAAGCTTTCTTT.

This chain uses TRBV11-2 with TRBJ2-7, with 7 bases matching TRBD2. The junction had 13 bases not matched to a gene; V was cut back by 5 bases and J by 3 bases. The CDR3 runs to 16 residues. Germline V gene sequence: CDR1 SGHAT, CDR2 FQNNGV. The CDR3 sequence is CASSPLRREGGYEQYF. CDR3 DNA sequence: TGTGCCAGCAGCCCCCTCCGTAGGGAGGGAGGCTACGAGCAGTACTTC.

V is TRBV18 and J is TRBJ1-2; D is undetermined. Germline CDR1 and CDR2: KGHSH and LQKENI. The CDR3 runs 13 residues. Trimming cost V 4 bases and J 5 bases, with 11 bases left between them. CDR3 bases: TGTGCCAGCTCACTGGCGGACTTATATGGCTACACCTTC. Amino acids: CASSLADLYGYTF.

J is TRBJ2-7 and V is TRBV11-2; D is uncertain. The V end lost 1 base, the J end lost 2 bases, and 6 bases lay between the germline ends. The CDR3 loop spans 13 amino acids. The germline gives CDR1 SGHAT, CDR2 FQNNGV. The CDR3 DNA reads TGTGCCAGCAGCTTAGGCCCTACCTACGAGCAGTACTTC. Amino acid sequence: CASSLGPTYEQYF.

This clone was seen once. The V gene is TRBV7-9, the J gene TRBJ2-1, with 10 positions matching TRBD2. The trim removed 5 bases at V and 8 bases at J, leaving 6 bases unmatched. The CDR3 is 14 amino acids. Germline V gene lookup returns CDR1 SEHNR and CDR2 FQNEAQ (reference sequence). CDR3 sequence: CASSPSGRKDEQFF. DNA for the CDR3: TGTGCCAGCAGCCCTAGCGGGAGAAAGGATGAGCAGTTCTTC.

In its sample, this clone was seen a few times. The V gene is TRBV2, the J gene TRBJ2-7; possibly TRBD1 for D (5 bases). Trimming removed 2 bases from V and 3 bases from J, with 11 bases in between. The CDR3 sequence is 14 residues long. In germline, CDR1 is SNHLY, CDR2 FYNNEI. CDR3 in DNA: TGTGCCAGCAGTGAACCGCGGACAAACTACGAGCAGTACTTC. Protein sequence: CASSEPRTNYEQYF.

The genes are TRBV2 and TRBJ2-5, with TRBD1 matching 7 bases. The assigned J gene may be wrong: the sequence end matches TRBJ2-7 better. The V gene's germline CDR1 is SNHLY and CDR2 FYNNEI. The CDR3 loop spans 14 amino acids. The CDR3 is CASSAQGLTYEQYF. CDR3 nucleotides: TGTGCCAGCAGCGCACAGGGGCTTACCTACGAGCAGTACTTC.

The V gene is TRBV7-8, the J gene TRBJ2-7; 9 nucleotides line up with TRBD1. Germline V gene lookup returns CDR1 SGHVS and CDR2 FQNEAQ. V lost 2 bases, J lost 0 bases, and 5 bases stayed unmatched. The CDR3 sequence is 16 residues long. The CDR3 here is CASSLSPGQGSYEQYF. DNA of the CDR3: TGTGCCAGCAGCTTAAGTCCGGGACAGGGCTCCTACGAGCAGTACTTC.